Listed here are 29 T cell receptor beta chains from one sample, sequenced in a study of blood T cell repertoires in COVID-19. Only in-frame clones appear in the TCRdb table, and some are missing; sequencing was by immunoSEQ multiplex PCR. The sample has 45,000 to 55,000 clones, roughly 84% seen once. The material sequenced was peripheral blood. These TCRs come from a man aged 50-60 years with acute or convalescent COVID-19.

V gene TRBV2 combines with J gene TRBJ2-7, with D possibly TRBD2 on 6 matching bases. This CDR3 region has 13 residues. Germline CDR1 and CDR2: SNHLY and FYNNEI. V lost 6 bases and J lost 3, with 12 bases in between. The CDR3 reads CASRLPGLYEQYF. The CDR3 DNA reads TGTGCCAGCAGACTTCCGGGACTCTACGAGCAGTACTTC. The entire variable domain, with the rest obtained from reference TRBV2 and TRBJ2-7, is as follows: EPEVTQTPSHQVTQMGQEVILRCVPISNHLYFYWYRQILGQKVEFLVSFYNNEISEKSEIFDDQFSVERPDGSNFTLKIRSTKLEDSAMYFCASRLPGLYEQYFGPGTRLTVT.

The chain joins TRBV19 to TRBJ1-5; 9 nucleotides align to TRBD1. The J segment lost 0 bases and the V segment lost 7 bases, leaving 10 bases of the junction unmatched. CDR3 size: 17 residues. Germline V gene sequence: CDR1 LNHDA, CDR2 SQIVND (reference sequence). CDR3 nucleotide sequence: TGTGCCAGTACTCCGGGACAGGGACTCTATAGCAATCAGCCCCAGCATTTT. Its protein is CASTPGQGLYSNQPQHF.

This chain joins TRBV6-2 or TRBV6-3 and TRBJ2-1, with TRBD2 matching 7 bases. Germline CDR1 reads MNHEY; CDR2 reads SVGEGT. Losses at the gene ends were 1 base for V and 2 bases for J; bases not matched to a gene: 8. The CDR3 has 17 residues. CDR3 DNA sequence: TGTGCCAGCAGTTACTTAACGGGGGGTACCCCCTACAATGAGCAGTTCTTC. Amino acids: CASSYLTGGTPYNEQFF.

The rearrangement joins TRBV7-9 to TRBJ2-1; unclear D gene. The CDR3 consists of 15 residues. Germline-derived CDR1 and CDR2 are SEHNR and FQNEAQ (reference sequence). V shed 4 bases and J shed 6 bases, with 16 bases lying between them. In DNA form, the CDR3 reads TGTGCCAGCAGCTGGAGCGCGGATTCGGGCAATGAGCAGTTCTTC. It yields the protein CASSWSADSGNEQFF.

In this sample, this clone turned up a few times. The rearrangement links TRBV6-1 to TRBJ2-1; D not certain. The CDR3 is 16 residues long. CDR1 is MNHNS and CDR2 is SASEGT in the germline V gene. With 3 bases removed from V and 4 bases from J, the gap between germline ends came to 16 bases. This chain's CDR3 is CASSDQPLAGYNEQFF. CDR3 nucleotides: TGTGCCAGCAGTGACCAGCCTCTTGCAGGTTACAATGAGCAGTTCTTC.

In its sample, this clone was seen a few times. The CDR3 sequence is CASSLVGYTGELFF. The CDR3 region has the DNA TGTGCCAGCAGTTTAGTGGGCTACACCGGGGAGCTGTTTTTT. This chain connects TRBV27 to TRBJ2-2; no reliable D call. The CDR3 is made up of 14 amino acids. The V gene lost 2 bases and the J gene lost 3 bases, with 7 bases spanning the gap. CDR1 is MNHEY, CDR2 SMNVEV, per germline (reference sequence).

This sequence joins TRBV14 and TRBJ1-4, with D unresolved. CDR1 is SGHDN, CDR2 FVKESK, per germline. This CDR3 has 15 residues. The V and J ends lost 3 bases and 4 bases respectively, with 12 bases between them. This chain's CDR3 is CASSHAGRINEKLFF. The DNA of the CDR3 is TGTGCCAGCAGCCATGCTGGCAGGATTAATGAAAAACTGTTTTTT.

Here the CDR3 DNA reads TGTGCCAGCAGCTTGACGCCGGGGAGGGACATTCAGTACTTC. This gives the protein CASSLTPGRDIQYF. The V call is TRBV7-2, the J call TRBJ2-4; TRBD2 agrees at 7 bases. The CDR3 extends over 14 amino acids. With V trimmed by 3 bases and J by 8 bases, 7 bases remained unmatched. Germline V gene sequence: CDR1 SGHTA, CDR2 FQGNSA.

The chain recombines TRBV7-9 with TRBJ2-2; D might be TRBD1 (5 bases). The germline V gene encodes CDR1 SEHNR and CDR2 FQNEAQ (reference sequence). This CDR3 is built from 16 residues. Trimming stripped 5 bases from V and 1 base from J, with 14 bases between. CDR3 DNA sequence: TGTGCCAGCAGCACACCGTTCGACAGGAACACCGGGGAGCTGTTTTTT. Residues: CASSTPFDRNTGELFF.

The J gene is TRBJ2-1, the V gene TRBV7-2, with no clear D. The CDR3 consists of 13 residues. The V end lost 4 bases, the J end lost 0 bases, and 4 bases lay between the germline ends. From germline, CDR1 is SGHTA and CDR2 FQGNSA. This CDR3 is CASSWASYNEQFF. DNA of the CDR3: TGTGCCAGCAGCTGGGCCTCCTACAATGAGCAGTTCTTC.

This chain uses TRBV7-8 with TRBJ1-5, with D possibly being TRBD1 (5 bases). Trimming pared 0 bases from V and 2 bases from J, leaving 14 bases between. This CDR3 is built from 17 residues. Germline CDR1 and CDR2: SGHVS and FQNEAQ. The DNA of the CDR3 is TGTGCCAGCAGCTTAGCGGGGGGGGGAGTTGGCAATCAGCCCCAGCATTTT. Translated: CASSLAGGGVGNQPQHF.

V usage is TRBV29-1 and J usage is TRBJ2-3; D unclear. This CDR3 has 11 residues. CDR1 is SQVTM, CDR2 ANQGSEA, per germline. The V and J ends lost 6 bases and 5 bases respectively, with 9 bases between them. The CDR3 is CSVPTGDTQYF. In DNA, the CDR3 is TGCAGCGTCCCCACTGGAGATACGCAGTATTTT.

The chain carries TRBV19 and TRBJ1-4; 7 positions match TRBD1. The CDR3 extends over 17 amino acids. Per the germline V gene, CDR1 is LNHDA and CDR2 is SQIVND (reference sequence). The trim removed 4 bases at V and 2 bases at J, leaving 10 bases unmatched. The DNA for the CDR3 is TGTGCCAGTAGTACAAGACACAGGGGCCTCACTAATGAAAAACTGTTTTTT. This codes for CASSTRHRGLTNEKLFF.

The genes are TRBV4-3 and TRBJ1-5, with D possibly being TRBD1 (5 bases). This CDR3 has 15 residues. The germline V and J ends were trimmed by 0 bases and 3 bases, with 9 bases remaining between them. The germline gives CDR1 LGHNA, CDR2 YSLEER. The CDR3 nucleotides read TGCGCCAGCAGCCAAGAACGACAGTACAATCAGCCCCAGCATTTT. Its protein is CASSQERQYNQPQHF.

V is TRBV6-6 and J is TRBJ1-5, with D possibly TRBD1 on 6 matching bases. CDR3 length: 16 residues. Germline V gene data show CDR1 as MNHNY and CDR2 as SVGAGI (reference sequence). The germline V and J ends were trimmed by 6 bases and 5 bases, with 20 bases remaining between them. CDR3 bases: TGTGCCAGCAGACACGGACAGATCATAGCTGATCAGCCCCAGCATTTT. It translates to CASRHGQIIADQPQHF.

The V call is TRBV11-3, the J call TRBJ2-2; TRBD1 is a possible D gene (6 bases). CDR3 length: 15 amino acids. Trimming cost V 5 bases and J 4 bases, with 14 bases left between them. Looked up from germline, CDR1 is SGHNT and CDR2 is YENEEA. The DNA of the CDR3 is TGTGCCAGCAGCCCCTCAACAGGGTTCACCGGGGAGCTGTTTTTT. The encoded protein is CASSPSTGFTGELFF.

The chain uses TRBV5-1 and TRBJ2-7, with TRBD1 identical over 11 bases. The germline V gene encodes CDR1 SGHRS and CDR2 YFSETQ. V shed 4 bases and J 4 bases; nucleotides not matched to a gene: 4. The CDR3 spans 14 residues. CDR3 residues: CASSVGTGGYEQYF. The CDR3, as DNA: TGCGCCAGCAGCGTCGGGACAGGGGGATACGAGCAGTACTTC.

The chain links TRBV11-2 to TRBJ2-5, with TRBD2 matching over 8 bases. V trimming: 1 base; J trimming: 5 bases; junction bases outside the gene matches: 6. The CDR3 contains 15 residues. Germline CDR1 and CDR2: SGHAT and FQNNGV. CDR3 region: CASSLVAGGAETQYF. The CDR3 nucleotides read TGTGCCAGCAGCTTAGTTGCGGGGGGCGCGGAGACCCAGTACTTC.

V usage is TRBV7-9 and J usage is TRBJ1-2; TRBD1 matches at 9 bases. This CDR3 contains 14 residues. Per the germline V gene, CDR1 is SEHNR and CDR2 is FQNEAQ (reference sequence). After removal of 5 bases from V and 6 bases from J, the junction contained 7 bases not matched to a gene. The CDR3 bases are TGTGCCAGCAGCCCCACAGGGGGCGCGGATGGCTACACCTTC. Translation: CASSPTGGADGYTF.

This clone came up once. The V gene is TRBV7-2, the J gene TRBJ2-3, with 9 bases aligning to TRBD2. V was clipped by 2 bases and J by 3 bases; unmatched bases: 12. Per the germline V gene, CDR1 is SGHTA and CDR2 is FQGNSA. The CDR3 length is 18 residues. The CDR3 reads CASSLKSGREGRTDTQYF. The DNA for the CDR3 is TGTGCCAGCAGCTTAAAATCGGGGCGGGAGGGCCGGACAGATACGCAGTATTTT.

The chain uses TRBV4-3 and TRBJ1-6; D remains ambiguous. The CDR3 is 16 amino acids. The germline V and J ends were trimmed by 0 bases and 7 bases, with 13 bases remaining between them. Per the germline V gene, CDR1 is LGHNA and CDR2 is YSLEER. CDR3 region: CASSQEYGVQNSPLHF. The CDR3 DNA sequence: TGCGCCAGCAGCCAAGAATACGGGGTTCAGAATTCACCCCTCCACTTT.

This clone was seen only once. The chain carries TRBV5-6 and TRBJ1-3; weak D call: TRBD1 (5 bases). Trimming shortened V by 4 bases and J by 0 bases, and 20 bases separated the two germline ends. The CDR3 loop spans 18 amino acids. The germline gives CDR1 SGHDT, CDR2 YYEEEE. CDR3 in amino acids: CASSRWGDGAPSGNTIYF. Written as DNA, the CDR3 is TGTGCCAGCAGCCGGTGGGGGGACGGCGCCCCCTCTGGAAACACCATATATTTT.

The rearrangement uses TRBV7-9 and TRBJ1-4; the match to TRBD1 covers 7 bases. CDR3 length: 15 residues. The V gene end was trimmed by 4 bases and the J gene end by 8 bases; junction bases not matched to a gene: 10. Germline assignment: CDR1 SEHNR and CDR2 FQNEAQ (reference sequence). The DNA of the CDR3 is TGTGCCAGCAGCTCCGGACAGGCGGGGAACGAAAAACTGTTTTTT. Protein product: CASSSGQAGNEKLFF.

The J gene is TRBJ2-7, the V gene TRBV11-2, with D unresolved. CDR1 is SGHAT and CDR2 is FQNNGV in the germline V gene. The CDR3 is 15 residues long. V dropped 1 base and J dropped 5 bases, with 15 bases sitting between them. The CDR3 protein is CASSLGLGRRDEQYF. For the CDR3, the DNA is TGTGCCAGCAGCTTAGGGCTGGGCAGGCGCGACGAGCAGTACTTC.

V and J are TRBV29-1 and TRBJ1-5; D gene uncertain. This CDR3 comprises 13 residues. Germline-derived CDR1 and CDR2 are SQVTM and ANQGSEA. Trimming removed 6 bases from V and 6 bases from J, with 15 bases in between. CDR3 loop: CSVAKSAGQPQHF. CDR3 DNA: TGCAGCGTGGCAAAATCAGCGGGTCAGCCCCAGCATTTT.

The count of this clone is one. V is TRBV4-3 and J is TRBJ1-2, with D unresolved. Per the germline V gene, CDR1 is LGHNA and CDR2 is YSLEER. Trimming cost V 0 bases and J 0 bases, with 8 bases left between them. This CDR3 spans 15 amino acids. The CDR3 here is CASSQERVTNYGYTF. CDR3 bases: TGCGCCAGCAGCCAAGAGAGAGTTACTAACTATGGCTACACCTTC.

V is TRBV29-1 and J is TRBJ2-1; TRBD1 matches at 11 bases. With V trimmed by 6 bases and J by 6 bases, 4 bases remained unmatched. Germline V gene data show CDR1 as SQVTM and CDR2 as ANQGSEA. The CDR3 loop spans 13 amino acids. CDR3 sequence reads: CSVRTGGFNEQFF. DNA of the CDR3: TGCAGCGTACGGACAGGGGGCTTCAATGAGCAGTTCTTC.

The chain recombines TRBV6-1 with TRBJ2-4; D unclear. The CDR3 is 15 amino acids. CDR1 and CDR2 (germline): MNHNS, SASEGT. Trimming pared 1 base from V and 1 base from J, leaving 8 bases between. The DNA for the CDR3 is TGTGCCAGCAGTGAAGGGGCCAGGGCCAAAAACATTCAGTACTTC. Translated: CASSEGARAKNIQYF.

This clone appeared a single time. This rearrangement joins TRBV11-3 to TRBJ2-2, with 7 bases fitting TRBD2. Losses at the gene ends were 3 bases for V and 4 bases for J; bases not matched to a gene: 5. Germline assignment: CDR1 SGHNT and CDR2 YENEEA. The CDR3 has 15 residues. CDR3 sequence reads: CASSFKGGGTGELFF. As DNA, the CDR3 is TGTGCCAGCAGCTTCAAGGGCGGGGGCACCGGGGAGCTGTTTTTT.